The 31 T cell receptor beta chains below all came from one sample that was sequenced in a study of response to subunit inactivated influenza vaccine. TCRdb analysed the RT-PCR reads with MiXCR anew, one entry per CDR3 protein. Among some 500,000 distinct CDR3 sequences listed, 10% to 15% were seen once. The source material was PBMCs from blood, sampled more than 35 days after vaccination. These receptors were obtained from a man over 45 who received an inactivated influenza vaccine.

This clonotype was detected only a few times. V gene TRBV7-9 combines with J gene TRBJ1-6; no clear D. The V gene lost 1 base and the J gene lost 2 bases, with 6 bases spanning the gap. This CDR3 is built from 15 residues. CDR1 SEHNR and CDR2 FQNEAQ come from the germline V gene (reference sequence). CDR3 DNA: TGTGCCAGCAGCTTAGGGCGACCCTATAATTCACCCCTCCACTTT. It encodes CASSLGRPYNSPLHF.

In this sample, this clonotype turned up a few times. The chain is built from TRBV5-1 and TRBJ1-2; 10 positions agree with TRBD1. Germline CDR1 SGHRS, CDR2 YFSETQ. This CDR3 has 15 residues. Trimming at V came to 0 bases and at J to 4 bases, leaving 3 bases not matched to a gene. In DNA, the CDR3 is TGCGCCAGCAGCTTGGAGGGACAGGGGAGCTATGGCTACACCTTC. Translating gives CASSLEGQGSYGYTF.

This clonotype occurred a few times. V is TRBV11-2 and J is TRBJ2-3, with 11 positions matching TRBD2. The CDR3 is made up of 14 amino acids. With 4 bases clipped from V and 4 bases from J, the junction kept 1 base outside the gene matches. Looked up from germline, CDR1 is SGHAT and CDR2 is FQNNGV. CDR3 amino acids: CASSYSGGADTQYF. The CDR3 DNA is TGTGCCAGCAGCTATAGCGGGGGGGCAGATACGCAGTATTTT.

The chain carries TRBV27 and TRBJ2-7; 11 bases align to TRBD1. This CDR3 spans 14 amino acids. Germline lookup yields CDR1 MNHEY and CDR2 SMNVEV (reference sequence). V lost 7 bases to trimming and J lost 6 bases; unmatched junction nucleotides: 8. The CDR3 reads CASKQPGQGGEQYF. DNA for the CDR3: TGTGCCAGCAAACAGCCGGGACAGGGGGGCGAGCAGTACTTC.

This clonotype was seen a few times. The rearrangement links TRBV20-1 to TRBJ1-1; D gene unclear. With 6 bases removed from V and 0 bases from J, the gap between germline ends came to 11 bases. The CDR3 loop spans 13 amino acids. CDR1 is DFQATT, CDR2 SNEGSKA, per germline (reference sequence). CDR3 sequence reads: CSAPIQVNTEAFF. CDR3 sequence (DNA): TGCAGTGCACCGATCCAGGTGAACACTGAAGCTTTCTTT.

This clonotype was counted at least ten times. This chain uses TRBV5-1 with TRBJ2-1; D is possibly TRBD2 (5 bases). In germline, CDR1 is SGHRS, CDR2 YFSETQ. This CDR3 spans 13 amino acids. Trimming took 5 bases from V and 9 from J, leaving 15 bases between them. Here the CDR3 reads CASREEALGEQFF. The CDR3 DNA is TGCGCCAGCAGGGAGGAAGCTTTGGGTGAGCAGTTCTTC.

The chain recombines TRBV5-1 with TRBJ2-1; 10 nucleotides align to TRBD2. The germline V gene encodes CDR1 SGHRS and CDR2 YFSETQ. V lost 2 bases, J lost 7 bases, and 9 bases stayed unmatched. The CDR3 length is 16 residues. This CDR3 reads CASSFALAGRLNEQFF. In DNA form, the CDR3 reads TGCGCCAGCAGCTTCGCACTAGCGGGACGACTTAATGAGCAGTTCTTC.

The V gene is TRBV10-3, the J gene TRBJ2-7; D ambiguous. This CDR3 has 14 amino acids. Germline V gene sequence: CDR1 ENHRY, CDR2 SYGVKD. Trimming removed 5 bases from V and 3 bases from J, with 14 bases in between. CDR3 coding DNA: TGTGCCATCAGTACGGCAGAAAGCCTCTACGAGCAGTACTTC. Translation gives CAISTAESLYEQYF.

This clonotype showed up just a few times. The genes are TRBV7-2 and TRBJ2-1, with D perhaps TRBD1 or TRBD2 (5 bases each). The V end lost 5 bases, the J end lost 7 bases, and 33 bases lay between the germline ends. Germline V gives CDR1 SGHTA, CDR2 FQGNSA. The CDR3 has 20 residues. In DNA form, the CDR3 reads TGTGCCAGCAGCCGAGGGCTAGGACTCCTCCAGGGAGCGGCACTTAATGAGCAGTTCTTC. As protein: CASSRGLGLLQGAALNEQFF.

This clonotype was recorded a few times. CDR3 amino acids: CSVVSARRNEQFF. CDR3 coding DNA: TGCAGCGTTGTGTCCGCAAGGAGGAATGAGCAGTTCTTC. The rearrangement joins TRBV29-1 to TRBJ2-1; D possibly corresponds to TRBD2 (5 bases). CDR1 and CDR2 (germline): SQVTM, ANQGSEA. Trimming shortened V by 4 bases and J by 7 bases, and 14 bases separated the two germline ends. This CDR3 is 13 amino acids long.

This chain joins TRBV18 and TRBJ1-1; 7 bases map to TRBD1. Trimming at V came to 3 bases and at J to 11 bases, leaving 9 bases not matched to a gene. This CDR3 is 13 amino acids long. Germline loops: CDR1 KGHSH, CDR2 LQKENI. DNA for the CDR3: TGTGCCAGCTCACCCGGACAGGATCTTAGTGCTTTCTTT. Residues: CASSPGQDLSAFF. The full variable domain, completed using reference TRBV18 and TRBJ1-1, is NAGVMQNPRHLVRRRGQEARLRCSPMKGHSHVYWYRQLPEEGLKFMVYLQKENIIDESGMPKERFSAEFPKEGPSILRIQQVVRGDSAAYFCASSPGQDLSAFFGQGTRLTVV.

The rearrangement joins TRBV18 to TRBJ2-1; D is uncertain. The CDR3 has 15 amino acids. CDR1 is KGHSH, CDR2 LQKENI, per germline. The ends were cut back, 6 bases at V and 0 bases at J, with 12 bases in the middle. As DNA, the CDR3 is TGTGCCAGCTCTCCCATCCTTCGCTCCTACAATGAGCAGTTCTTC. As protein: CASSPILRSYNEQFF.

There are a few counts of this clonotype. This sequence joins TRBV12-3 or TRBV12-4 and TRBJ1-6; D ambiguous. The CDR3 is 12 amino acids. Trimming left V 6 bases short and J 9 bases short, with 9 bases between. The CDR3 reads CASSSISSPLHF. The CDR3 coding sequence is TGTGCCAGCAGCTCTATTAGTTCACCCCTCCACTTT.

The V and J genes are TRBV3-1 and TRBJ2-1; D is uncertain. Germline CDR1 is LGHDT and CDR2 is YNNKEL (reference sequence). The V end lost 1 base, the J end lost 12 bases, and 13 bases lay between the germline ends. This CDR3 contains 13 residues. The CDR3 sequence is CASSQGAETLQFF. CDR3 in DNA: TGTGCCAGCAGCCAAGGTGCTGAGACTTTGCAGTTCTTC.

In nucleotides, the CDR3 is TGTGCCAGCAGCGTAGATTTGACTAGCGGCGGGGAGCTGTTTTTT. Amino acid sequence: CASSVDLTSGGELFF. The chain uses TRBV9 and TRBJ2-2; 9 bases are shared with TRBD2. Trimming took 0 bases from V and 7 from J; bases not matched to a gene: 4. The CDR3 consists of 15 residues. Germline V gene lookup returns CDR1 SGDLS and CDR2 YYNGEE.

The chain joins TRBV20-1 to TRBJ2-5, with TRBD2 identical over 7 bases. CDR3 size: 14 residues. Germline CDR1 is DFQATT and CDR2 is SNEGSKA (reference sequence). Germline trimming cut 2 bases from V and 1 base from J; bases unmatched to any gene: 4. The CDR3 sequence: CSARRRTSQETQYF. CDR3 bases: TGCAGTGCTAGACGAAGGACTAGCCAAGAGACCCAGTACTTC.

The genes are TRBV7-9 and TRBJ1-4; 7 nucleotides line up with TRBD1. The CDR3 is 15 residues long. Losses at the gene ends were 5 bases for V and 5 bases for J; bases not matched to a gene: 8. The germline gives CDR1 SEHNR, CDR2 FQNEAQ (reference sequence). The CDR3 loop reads CASSARDSENEKLFF. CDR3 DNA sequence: TGTGCCAGCAGCGCTCGGGACAGTGAAAATGAAAAACTGTTTTTT.

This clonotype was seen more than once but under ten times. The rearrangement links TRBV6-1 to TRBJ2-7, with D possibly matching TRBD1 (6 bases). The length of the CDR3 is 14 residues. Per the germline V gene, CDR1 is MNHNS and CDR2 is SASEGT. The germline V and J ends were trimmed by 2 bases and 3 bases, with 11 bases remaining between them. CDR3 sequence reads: CASSELTGIYEQYF. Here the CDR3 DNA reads TGTGCCAGCAGTGAATTAACAGGGATCTACGAGCAGTACTTC.

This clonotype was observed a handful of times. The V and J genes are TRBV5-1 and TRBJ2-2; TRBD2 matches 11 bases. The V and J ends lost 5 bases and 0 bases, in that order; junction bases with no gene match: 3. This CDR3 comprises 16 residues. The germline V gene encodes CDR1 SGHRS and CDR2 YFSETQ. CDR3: CASRLAGGSNTGELFF. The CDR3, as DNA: TGCGCCAGCAGGCTAGCGGGAGGTTCGAACACCGGGGAGCTGTTTTTT.

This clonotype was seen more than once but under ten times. The CDR3 sequence: CASSLADRDYYEQYF. In DNA, the CDR3 is TGCGCCAGCAGCTTGGCCGACAGGGACTACTACGAGCAGTACTTC. This chain joins TRBV5-1 and TRBJ2-7; D is possibly TRBD1 or TRBD2 (7 bases each). With 0 bases removed from V and 3 bases from J, the gap between germline ends came to 13 bases. This CDR3 has 15 residues. Germline V gene sequence: CDR1 SGHRS, CDR2 YFSETQ.

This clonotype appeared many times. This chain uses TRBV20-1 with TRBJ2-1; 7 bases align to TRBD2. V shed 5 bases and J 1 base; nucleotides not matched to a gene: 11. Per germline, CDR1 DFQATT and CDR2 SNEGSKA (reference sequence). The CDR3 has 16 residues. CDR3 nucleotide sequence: TGCAGTGCTCCCAGAGGGAGGGCCCATTCCTACAATGAGCAGTTCTTC. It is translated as CSAPRGRAHSYNEQFF.

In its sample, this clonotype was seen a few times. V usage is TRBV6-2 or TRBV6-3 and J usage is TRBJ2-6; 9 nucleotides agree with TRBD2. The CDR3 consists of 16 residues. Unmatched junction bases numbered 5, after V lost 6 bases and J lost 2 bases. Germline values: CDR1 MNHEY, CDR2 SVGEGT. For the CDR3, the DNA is TGTGCCAGCAGGATAGCGGGAGTAGCTGGGGCCAACGTCCTGACTTTC. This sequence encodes CASRIAGVAGANVLTF.

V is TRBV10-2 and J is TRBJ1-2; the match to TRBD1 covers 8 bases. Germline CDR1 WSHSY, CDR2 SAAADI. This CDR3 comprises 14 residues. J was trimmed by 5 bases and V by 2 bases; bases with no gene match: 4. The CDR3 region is CASSEAQGAYGYTF. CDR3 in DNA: TGCGCCAGCAGTGAGGCGCAGGGGGCGTATGGCTACACCTTC.

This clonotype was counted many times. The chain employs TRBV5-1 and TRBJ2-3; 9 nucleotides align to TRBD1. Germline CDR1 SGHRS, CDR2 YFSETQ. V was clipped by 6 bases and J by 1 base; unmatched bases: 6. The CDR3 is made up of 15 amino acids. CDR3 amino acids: CASTGTGRGTDTQYF. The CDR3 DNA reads TGCGCCAGCACCGGGACAGGGAGAGGCACAGATACGCAGTATTTT.

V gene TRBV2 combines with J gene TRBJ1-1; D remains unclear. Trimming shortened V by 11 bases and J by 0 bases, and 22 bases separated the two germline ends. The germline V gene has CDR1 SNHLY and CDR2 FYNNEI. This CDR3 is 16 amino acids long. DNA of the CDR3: TGTGCCTGCCGTGAGGATCCGGGTTTCATGAACACTGAAGCTTTCTTT. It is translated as CACREDPGFMNTEAFF.

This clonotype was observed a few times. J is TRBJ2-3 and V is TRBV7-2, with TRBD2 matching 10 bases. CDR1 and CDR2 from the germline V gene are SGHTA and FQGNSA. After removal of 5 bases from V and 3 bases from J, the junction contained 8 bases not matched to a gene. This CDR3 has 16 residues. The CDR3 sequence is CASSPLAGGVTDTQYF. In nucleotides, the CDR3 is TGTGCCAGCAGCCCCTTAGCGGGGGGAGTTACAGATACGCAGTATTTT.

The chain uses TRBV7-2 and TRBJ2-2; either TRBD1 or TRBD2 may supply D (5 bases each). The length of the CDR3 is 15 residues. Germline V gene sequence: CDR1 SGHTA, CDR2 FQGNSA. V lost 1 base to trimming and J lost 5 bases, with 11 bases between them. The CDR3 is CASSLVGATTGELFF. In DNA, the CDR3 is TGTGCCAGCAGCTTAGTCGGGGCTACTACCGGGGAGCTGTTTTTT.

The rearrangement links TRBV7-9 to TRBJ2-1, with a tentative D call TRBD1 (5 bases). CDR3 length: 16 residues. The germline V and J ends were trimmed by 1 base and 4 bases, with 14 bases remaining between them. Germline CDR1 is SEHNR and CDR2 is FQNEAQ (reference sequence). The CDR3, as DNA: TGTGCCAGCAGCTTAGTGCTGGCAGGGTCGTACAATGAGCAGTTCTTC. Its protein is CASSLVLAGSYNEQFF.

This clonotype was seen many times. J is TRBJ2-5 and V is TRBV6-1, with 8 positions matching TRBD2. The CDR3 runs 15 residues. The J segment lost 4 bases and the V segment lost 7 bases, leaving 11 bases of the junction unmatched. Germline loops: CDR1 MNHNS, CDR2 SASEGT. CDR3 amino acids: CASTQLAGRGETQYF. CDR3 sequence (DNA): TGTGCCAGCACCCAATTAGCGGGACGGGGAGAGACCCAGTACTTC.

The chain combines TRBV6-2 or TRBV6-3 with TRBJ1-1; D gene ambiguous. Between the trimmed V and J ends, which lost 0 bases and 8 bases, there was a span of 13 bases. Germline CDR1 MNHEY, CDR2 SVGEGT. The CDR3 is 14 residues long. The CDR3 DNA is TGTGCCAGCAGTTACTCGAATGAGGCGCGAGAAGCTTTCTTT. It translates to CASSYSNEAREAFF.

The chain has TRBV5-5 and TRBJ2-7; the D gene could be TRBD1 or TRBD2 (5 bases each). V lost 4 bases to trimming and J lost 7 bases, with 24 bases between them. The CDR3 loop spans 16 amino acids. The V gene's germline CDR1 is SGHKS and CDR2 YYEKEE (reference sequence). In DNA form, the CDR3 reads TGTGCCAGCAGCGAGGAAAGGGACCACGCAAAGAGGGAGCAGTACTTC. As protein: CASSEERDHAKREQYF.